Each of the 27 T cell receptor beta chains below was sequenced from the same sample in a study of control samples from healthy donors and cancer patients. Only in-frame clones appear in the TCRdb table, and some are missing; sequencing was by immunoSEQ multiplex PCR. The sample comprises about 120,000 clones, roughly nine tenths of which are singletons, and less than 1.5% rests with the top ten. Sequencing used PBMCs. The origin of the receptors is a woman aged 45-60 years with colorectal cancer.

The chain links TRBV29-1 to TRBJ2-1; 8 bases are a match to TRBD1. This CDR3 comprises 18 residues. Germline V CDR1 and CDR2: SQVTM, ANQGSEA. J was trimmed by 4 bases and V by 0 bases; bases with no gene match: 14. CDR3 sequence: CSVEEVDGGQGMYNEQFF. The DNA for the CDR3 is TGCAGCGTTGAAGAAGTAGATGGAGGACAGGGAATGTACAATGAGCAGTTCTTC.

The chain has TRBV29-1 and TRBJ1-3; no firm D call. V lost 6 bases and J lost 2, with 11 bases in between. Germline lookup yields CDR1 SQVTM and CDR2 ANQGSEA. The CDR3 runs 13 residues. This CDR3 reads CSVRRGAGNTIYF. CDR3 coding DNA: TGCAGCGTAAGACGGGGTGCTGGAAACACCATATATTTT.

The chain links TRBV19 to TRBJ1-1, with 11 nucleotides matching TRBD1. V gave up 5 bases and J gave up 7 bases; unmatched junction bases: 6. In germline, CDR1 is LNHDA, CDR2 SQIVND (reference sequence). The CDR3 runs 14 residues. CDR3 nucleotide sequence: TGTGCCAGTAGTCGCGGGACAGGGGGTTTTGAAGCTTTCTTT. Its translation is CASSRGTGGFEAFF.

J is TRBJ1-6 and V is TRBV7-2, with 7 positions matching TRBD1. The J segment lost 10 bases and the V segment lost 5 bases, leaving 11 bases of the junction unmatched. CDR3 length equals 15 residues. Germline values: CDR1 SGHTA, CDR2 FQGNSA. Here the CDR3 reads CASSTPTGSGSPLHF. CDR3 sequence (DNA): TGTGCCAGCAGCACCCCGACAGGGTCCGGCTCACCCCTCCACTTT.

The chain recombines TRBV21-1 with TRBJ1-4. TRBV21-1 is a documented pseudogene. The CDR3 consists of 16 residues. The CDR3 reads CASSKWFASTNEKLFF. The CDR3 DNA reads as TGTGCCAGCAGCAAATGGTTCGCGTCCACTAATGAAAAACTGTTTTTT.

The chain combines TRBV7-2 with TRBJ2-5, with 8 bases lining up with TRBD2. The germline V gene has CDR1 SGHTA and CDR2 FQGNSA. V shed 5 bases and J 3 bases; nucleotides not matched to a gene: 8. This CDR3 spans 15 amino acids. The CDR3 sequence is CASSRVRGGKETQYF. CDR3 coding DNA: TGTGCCAGCAGCCGCGTCCGGGGGGGTAAAGAGACCCAGTACTTC.

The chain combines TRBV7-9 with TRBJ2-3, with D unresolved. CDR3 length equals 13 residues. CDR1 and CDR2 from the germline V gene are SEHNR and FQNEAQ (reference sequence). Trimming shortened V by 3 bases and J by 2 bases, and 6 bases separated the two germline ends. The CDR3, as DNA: TGTGCCAGCAGCTTCGGAAACACAGATACGCAGTATTTT. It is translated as CASSFGNTDTQYF.

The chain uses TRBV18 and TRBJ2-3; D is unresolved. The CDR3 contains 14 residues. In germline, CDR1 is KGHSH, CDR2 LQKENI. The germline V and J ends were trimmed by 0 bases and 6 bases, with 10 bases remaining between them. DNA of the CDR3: TGTGCCAGCTCACCACCTTCTGGGCGGGATACGCAGTATTTT. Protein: CASSPPSGRDTQYF.

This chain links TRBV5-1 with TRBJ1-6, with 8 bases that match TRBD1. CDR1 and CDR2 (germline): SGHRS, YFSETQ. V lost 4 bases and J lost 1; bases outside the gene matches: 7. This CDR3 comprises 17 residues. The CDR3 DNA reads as TGCGCCAGCAGCGGCGGACAGGGTTGGTCCTATAATTCACCCCTCCACTTT. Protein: CASSGGQGWSYNSPLHF.

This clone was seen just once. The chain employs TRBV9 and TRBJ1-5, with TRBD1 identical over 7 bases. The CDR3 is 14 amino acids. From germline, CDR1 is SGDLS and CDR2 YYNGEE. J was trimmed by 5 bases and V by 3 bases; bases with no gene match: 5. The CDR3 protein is CASSARDSYQPQHF. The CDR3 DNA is TGTGCCAGCAGCGCCCGGGACAGTTATCAGCCCCAGCATTTT.

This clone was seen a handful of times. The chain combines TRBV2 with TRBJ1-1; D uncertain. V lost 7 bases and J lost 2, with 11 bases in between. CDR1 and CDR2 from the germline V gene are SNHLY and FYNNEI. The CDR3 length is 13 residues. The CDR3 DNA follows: TGTGCCAGCACCCCGACCTTTAACACTGAAGCTTTCTTT. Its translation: CASTPTFNTEAFF.

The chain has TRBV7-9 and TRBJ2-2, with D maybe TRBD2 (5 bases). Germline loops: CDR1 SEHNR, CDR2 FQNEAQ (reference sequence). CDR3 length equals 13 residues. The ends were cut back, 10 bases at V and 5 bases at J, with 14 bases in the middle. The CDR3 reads CAKEGPRTGELFF. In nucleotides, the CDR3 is TGTGCCAAAGAGGGTCCGCGTACCGGGGAGCTGTTTTTT.

The CDR3 sequence is CASSLEGGTAANYGYTF. The CDR3 region has the DNA TGTGCCAGCAGCTTAGAGGGGGGGACAGCCGCTAACTATGGCTACACCTTC. The chain employs TRBV11-2 and TRBJ1-2; 7 nucleotides agree with TRBD1. Germline-derived CDR1 and CDR2 are SGHAT and FQNNGV. V shed 0 bases and J 0 bases; nucleotides not matched to a gene: 7. The CDR3 contains 17 residues.

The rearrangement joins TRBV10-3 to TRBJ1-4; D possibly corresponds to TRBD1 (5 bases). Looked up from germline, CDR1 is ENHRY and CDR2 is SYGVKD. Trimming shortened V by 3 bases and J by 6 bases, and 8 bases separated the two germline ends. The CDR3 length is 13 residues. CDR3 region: CAISDTGDEKLFF. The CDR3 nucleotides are TGTGCCATCAGTGATACAGGAGATGAAAAACTGTTTTTT.

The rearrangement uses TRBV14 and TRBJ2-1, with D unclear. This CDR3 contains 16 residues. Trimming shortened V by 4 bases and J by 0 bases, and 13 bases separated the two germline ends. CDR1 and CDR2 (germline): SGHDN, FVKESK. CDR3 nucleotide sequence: TGTGCCAGCAGCCTCCGGAACTATAACTCCTACAATGAGCAGTTCTTC. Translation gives CASSLRNYNSYNEQFF. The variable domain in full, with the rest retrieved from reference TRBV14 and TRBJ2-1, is EAGVTQFPSHSVIEKGQTVTLRCDPISGHDNLYWYRRVMGKEIKFLLHFVKESKQDESGMPNNRFLAERTGGTYSTLKVQPAELEDSGVYFCASSLRNYNSYNEQFFGPGTRLTVL.

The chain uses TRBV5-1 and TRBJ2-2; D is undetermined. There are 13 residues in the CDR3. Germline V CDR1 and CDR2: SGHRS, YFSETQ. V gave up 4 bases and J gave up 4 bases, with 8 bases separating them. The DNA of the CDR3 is TGCGCCAGCAGCACTACGCCCACCGGGGAGCTGTTTTTT. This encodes CASSTTPTGELFF.

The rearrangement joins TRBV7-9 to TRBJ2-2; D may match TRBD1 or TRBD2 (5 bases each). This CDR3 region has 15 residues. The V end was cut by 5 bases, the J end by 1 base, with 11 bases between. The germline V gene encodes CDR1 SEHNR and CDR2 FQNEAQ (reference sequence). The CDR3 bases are TGTGCCAGCAGCCCAGGGACCCAGAACACCGGGGAGCTGTTTTTT. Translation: CASSPGTQNTGELFF.

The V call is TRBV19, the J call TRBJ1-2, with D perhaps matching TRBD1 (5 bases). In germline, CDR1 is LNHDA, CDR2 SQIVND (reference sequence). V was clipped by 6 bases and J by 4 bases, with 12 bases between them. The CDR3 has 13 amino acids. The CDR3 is CASSHPGGYGYTF. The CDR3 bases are TGTGCCAGTAGCCACCCCGGGGGCTATGGCTACACCTTC.

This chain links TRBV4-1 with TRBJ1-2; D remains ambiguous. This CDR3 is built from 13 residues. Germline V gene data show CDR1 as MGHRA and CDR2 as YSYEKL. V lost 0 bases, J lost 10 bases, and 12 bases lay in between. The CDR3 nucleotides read TGCGCCAGCAGCCAAGATAGGAGAAGAGCCTACACCTTC. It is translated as CASSQDRRRAYTF.

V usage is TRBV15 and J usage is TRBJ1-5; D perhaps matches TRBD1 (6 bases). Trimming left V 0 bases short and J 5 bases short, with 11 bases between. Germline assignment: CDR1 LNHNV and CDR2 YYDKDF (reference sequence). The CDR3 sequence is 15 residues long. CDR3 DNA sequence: TGTGCCACCAGCAGAGATAAGGCAGGGGATCAGCCCCAGCATTTT. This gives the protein CATSRDKAGDQPQHF.

CDR3 DNA sequence: TGTGCCAGCAGCTCCCCACAGATAACCACGTACGAGCAGTACTTC. This codes for CASSSPQITTYEQYF. The V call is TRBV7-8, the J call TRBJ2-7; D is undetermined. V lost 4 bases to trimming and J lost 4 bases, with 17 bases between them. The CDR3 is 15 residues long. Germline CDR1 reads SGHVS; CDR2 reads FQNEAQ.

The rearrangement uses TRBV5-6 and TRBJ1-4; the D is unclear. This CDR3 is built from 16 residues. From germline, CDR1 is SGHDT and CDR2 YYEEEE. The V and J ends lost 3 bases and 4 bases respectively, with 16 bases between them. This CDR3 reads CASSSRVGGNNEKLFF. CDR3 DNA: TGTGCCAGCAGCTCGCGGGTCGGAGGTAATAATGAAAAACTGTTTTTT.

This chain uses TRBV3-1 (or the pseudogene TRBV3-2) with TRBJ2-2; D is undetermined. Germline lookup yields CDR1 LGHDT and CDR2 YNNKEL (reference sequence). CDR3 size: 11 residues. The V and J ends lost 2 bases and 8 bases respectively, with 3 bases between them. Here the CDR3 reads CASSQKGELFF. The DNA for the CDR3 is TGTGCCAGCAGCCAAAAGGGGGAGCTGTTTTTT.

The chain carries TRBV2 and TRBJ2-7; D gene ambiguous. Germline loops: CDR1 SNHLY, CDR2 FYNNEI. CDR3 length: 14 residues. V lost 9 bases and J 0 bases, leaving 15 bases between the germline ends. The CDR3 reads CASQRATRSYEQYF. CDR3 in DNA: TGTGCCAGTCAAAGAGCAACCCGCTCCTACGAGCAGTACTTC.

CDR3 protein: CASSLRGRETQYF. In nucleotides, the CDR3 is TGTGCCAGCAGCTTGCGTGGCCGGGAGACCCAGTACTTC. The V gene is TRBV13, the J gene TRBJ2-5; D is uncertain. Germline values: CDR1 PRHDT, CDR2 FYEKMQ (reference sequence). This CDR3 is built from 13 residues. Trimming stripped 3 bases from V and 5 bases from J, with 10 bases between.

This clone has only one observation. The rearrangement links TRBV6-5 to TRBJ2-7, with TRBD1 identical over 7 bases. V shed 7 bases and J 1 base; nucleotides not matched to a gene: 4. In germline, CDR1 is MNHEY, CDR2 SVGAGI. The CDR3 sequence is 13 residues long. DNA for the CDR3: TGTGCCAGCATAGTGGGACAGTCCTACGAGCAGTACTTC. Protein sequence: CASIVGQSYEQYF.

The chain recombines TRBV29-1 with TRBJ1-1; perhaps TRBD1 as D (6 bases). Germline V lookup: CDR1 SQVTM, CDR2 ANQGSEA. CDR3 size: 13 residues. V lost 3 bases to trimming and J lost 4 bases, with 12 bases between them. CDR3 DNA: TGCAGCGTTGACGGGGGCAGAGGCACTGAAGCTTTCTTT. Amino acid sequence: CSVDGGRGTEAFF.